The clone carrying this T cell receptor (beta chain) appeared a few times. Its antigen is currently unknown. The record originates from a study of cytotoxic CD8 clonotypes in ibrutinib-treated CLL. Whole-study context: Samples showed on average about 260,000 productive templates and about 100,000 productive rearrangements. Study-level points and caveats: At ibrutinib response, clonality increased, and at progression it declined back toward baseline.

TCR beta libraries used about 2 micrograms of DNA from cryopreserved PBMCs. Using immunoSEQ multiplex PCR, the repertoire was profiled, and TCRdb retains in-frame clones only, with some absent. The sample includes approximately 100,000 clones, 55% to 75% of them seen just once. Germline CDR1 reads GTSNPN; CDR2 reads SVGIG (reference sequence). The CDR3 is 13 amino acids. Trimming shortened V by 1 base and J by 4 bases, and 8 bases separated the two germline ends. The source was PBMCs, collected after 24 months of ibrutinib treatment. This chain joins TRBV30 and TRBJ1-5; D is uncertain. The source is a human donor with chronic lymphocytic leukemia. The CDR3 DNA reads TGTGCCTGGAGTGAGGACGGGAATCAGCCCCAGCATTTT. It yields the protein CAWSEDGNQPQHF.